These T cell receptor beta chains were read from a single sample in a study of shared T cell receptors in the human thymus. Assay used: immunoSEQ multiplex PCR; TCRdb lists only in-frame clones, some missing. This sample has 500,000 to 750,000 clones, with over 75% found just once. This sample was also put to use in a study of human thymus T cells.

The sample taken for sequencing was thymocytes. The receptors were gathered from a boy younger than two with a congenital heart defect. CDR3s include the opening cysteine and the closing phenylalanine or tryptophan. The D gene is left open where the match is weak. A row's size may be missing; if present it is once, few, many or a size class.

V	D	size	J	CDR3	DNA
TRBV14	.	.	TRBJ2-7	CASSQVTRLVPYEQYF	TGTGCCAGCAGCCAAGTAACGAGGCTAGTCCCCTACGAGCAGTACTTC
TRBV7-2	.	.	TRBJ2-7	CASSYTGDYEQYF	TGTGCCAGCAGCTATACAGGAGACTACGAGCAGTACTTC
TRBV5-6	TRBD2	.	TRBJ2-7	CASSPRTSGSSYEQYF	TGTGCCAGCAGCCCCCGGACTAGCGGGAGTTCCTACGAGCAGTACTTC
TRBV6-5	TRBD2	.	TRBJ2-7	CASSYNSGPYEQYF	TGTGCCAGCAGTTACAATAGCGGGCCCTACGAGCAGTACTTC
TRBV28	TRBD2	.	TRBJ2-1	CASSLCRGELAGHNEQFF	TGTGCCAGCAGTTTATGCCGGGGAGAGTTAGCGGGCCACAATGAGCAGTTCTTC
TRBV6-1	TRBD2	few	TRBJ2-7	CASSDKPSGSYEQYF	TGTGCCAGCAGTGACAAACCTAGCGGGAGCTACGAGCAGTACTTC
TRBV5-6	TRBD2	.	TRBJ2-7	CAPDPPPRGAHGSYEQYF	TGTGCCCCCGATCCCCCCCCGCGGGGGGCGCATGGCTCCTACGAGCAGTACTTC
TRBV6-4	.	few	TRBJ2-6	CASSAQGSGANVLTF	TGTGCCAGCAGCGCGCAGGGATCAGGGGCCAACGTCCTGACTTTC
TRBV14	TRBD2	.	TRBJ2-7	CASSGTSGYLSYEQYF	TGTGCCAGCAGCGGGACTAGCGGTTACCTATCCTACGAGCAGTACTTC
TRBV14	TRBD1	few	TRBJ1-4	CASSQSRDRGEKLFF	TGTGCCAGCAGCCAATCCCGGGACAGGGGTGAAAAACTGTTTTTT
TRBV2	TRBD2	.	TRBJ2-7	CASSGGGKQTYEQYF	TGTGCCAGCAGTGGGGGGGGAAAACAAACCTACGAGCAGTACTTC
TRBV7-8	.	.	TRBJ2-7	CASSSRYEQYF	TGTGCCAGCAGCTCCCGCTACGAGCAGTACTTC
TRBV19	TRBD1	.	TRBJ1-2	CASNARTGAGNYGYTF	TGTGCCAGTAACGCACGGACAGGGGCGGGGAACTATGGCTACACCTTC
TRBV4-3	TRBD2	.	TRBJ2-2	CASSPIWSGRRSTGELFF	TGCGCCAGCAGCCCGATCTGGAGCGGGAGGAGGAGCACCGGGGAGCTGTTTTTT
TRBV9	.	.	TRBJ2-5	CASSVFGGFGETQYF	TGTGCCAGCAGCGTATTCGGGGGATTTGGAGAGACCCAGTACTTC
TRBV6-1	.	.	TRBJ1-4	CASSGPENEKLFF	TGTGCCAGCAGTGGTCCCGAGAATGAAAAACTGTTTTTT
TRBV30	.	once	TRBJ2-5	CAWSALPNSGRGETQYF	TGTGCCTGGAGTGCCCTCCCTAATAGCGGAAGAGGGGAGACCCAGTACTTC
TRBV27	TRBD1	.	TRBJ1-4	CAGSSTKSGGLNEKLFF	TGTGCCGGCAGTTCGACGAAATCAGGGGGCTTAAATGAAAAACTGTTTTTT
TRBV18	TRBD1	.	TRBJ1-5	CASSPVDIGTGNQPQHF	TGTGCCAGCTCACCCGTTGATATCGGGACAGGGAATCAGCCCCAGCATTTT
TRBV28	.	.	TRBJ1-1	CASTCREGTEAFF	TGTGCCAGCACCTGTCGGGAGGGCACTGAAGCTTTCTTT
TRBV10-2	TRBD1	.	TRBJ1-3	CASTDRASGNTIYF	TGCGCCAGCACAGACAGGGCCTCTGGAAACACCATATATTTT
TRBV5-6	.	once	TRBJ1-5	CASSLWLNQPQHF	TGTGCCAGCAGCTTGTGGCTTAATCAGCCCCAGCATTTT
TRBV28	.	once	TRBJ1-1	CASSTGGGDTEAFF	TGTGCCAGCAGTACCGGGGGAGGGGACACTGAAGCTTTCTTT
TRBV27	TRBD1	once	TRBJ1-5	CASSFASDRGNNQPQHF	TGTGCCAGCAGTTTCGCCTCGGACAGGGGTAACAATCAGCCCCAGCATTTT
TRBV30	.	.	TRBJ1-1	CAWTPRGQMNTEAFF	TGTGCCTGGACACCCAGGGGTCAAATGAACACTGAAGCTTTCTTT
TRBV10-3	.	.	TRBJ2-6	CAISEGPTEGTGANVLTF	TGTGCCATCAGTGAAGGGCCGACCGAGGGTACAGGGGCCAACGTCCTGACTTTC
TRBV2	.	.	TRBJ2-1	CASSSLGGTYSYNEQFF	TGTGCCAGCAGCAGCTTAGGCGGAACATACTCCTACAATGAGCAGTTCTTC
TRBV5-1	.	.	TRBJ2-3	CASSPRLDFTDTQYF	TGCGCCAGCAGCCCGCGACTTGACTTCACAGATACGCAGTATTTT
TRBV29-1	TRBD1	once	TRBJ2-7	CSVRDRGEQYF	TGCAGCGTGCGCGACAGGGGTGAGCAGTACTTC
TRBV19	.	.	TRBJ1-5	CASSIRGDWSNQPQHF	TGTGCCAGTAGTATCCGAGGTGATTGGAGCAATCAGCCCCAGCATTTT
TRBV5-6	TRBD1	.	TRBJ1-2	CASSLGDRVENYGYTF	TGTGCCAGCAGCTTGGGGGACAGGGTCGAAAACTATGGCTACACCTTC
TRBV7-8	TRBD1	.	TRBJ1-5	CASSLRQGGQPQHF	TGTGCCAGCAGCTTAAGACAGGGAGGTCAGCCCCAGCATTTT
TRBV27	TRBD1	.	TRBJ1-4	CASSRQGSEKLFF	TGTGCCAGCAGCCGACAGGGTTCTGAAAAACTGTTTTTT
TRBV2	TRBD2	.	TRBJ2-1	CASSDLREYLYEQFF	TGTGCCAGCAGTGATTTGCGGGAGTATCTCTATGAGCAGTTCTTC
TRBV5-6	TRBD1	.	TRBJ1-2	CASSRNIGTAVF	TGTGCCAGCAGTCGGAATATTGGGACAGCCGTCTTC
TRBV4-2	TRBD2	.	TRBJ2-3	CAVRLAGASRTDTQYF	TGTGCCGTTAGACTAGCGGGAGCGTCTCGCACAGATACGCAGTATTTT
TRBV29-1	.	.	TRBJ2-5	CSARDQIRDFQETQYF	TGCAGCGCTAGGGACCAAATCCGGGACTTCCAAGAGACCCAGTACTTC
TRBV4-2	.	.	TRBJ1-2	CASSQGVEGTGYGYTF	TGTGCCAGCAGCCAAGGCGTCGAGGGAACTGGCTATGGCTACACCTTC
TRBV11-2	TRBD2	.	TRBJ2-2	CASSYPGLAYDTGELFF	TGTGCCAGCAGCTACCCGGGACTAGCTTACGACACCGGGGAGCTGTTTTTT
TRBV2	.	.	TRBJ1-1	CASSEAAGVTEAFF	TGTGCTAGCAGTGAAGCGGCAGGGGTAACTGAAGCTTTCTTT
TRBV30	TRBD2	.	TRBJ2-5	CAWSVQRELGQETQYF	TGTGCCTGGAGTGTGCAGCGGGAGTTAGGGCAAGAGACCCAGTACTTC
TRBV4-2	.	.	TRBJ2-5	CASSVSSWGDVETQYF	TGTGCCAGCAGCGTCTCTAGCTGGGGGGATGTAGAGACCCAGTACTTC
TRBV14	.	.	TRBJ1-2	CASSQDLTGPPEGYTF	TGTGCCAGCAGCCAAGATTTGACAGGCCCACCGGAGGGCTACACCTTC
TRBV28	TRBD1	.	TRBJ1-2	CASSFGTDF	TGTGCCAGCAGTTTCGGGACAGACTTC
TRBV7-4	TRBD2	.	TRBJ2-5	CASSLPAVGGRAHQETQYF	TGTGCCAGCAGCTTACCCGCTGTGGGCGGGAGAGCCCACCAAGAGACCCAGTACTTC
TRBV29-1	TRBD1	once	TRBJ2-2	CSVVTGEGGELFF	TGCAGCGTTGTAACAGGGGAAGGCGGGGAGCTGTTTTTT
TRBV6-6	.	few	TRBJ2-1	CASTVDYNEQFF	TGTGCCAGCACCGTAGACTACAATGAGCAGTTCTTC
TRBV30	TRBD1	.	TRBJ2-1	CAWSGLTGVNEQFF	TGTGCCTGGAGTGGTTTGACAGGGGTAAATGAGCAGTTCTTC
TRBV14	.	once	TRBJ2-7	CASSQGHPYEQYF	TGTGCCAGCAGCCAAGGACATCCCTACGAGCAGTACTTC
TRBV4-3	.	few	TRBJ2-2	CASSQYLASTGELFF	TGCGCCAGCAGCCAGTATCTAGCGAGCACCGGGGAGCTGTTTTTT
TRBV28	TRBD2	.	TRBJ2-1	CASSLYQRENNEQFF	TGTGCCAGCAGTTTATACCAGCGGGAGAACAATGAGCAGTTCTTC
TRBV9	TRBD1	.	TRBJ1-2	CASSPGTGGHYGYTF	TGTGCCAGCAGCCCCGGGACAGGGGGCCACTATGGCTACACCTTC
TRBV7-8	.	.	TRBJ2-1	CASSLTEPFYYNEQFF	TGTGCCAGCAGCTTAACGGAGCCCTTTTACTACAATGAGCAGTTCTTC